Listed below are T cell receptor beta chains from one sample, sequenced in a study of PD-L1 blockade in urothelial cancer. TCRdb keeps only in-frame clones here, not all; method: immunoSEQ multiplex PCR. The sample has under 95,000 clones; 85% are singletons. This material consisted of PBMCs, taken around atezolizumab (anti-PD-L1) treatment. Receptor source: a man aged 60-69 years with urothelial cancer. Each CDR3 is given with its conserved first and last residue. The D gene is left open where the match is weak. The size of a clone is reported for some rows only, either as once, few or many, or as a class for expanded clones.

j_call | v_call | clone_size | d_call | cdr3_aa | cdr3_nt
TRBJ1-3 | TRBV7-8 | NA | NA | CASSPGGVSGNTIYF | TGTGCCAGCAGCCCTGGCGGAGTCTCTGGAAACACCATATATTTT
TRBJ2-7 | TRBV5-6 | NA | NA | CASSLGVVTSYEQYF | TGTGCCAGCAGCTTGGGAGTTGTCACTTCCTACGAGCAGTACTTC
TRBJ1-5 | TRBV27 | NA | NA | CASSSRSQPQHF | TGTGCCAGCAGTTCGAGAAGTCAGCCCCAGCATTTT
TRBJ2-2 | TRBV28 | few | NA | CASSSGTLTGELFF | TGTGCCAGCAGTTCCGGGACTCTCACCGGGGAGCTGTTTTTT
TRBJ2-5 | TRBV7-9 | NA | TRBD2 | CASSPSRTSLETQYF | TGTGCCAGCAGCCCATCGAGGACTAGTCTGGAGACCCAGTACTTC
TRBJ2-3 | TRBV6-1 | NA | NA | CASSGRGLGTDTQYF | TGTGCCAGCAGCGGAAGGGGCCTGGGCACAGATACGCAGTATTTT
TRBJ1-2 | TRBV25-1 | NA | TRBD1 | CASSPRQGPYYGYTF | TGTGCCAGCAGTCCGCGACAGGGGCCTTACTATGGCTACACCTTC
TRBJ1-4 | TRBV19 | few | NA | CASSINREFNEKLFF | TGTGCCAGTAGTATAAATAGGGAGTTCAATGAAAAACTGTTTTTT
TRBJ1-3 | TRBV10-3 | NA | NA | CASHGAGNTIYF | TGTGCCAGTCACGGGGCTGGAAACACCATATATTTT
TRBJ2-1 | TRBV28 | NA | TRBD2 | CASSPQTSGAWNEQFF | TGTGCCAGCAGTCCCCAGACTAGCGGGGCGTGGAATGAGCAGTTCTTC
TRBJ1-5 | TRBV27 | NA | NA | CASSLSAGWQPQHF | TGTGCCAGCAGTTTATCGGCCGGGTGGCAGCCCCAGCATTTT
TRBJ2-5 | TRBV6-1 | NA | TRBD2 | CASISGLAGEETQYF | TGTGCCAGCATATCGGGACTAGCGGGGGAAGAGACCCAGTACTTC
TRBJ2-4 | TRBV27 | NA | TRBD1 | CASSRQGLAKNIQYF | TGTGCCAGCAGTAGACAGGGGCTAGCCAAAAACATTCAGTACTTC
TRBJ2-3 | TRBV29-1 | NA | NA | CSFLPHSAMDTQYF | TGCAGCTTCCTTCCCCATAGTGCGATGGATACGCAGTATTTT
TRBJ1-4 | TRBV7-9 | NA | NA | CASSLFGSNNEKLFF | TGTGCCAGCAGCTTATTCGGGTCTAATAATGAAAAACTGTTTTTT
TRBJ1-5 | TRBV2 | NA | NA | CASSQGENSNQPQHF | TGTGCCAGCAGCCAAGGGGAAAATAGCAATCAGCCCCAGCATTTT
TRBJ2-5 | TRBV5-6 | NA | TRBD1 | CASGTGQGGQETQYF | TGTGCCAGCGGGACCGGACAGGGGGGACAAGAGACCCAGTACTTC
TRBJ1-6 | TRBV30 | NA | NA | CAWRSPPSYNSPLHF | TGTGCCTGGAGGTCCCCTCCGTCCTATAATTCACCCCTCCACTTT
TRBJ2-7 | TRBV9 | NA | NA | CASSPREQYF | TGTGCCAGCAGCCCTCGCGAGCAGTACTTC
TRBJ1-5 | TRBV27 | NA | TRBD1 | CASSLGTGFNQPQHF | TGTGCCAGCAGTTTAGGGACAGGCTTCAATCAGCCCCAGCATTTT
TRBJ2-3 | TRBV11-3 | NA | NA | CASSLGQYTDTQYF | TGTGCCAGCAGCTTAGGACAGTACACAGATACGCAGTATTTT
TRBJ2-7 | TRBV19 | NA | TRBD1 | CASSIATGAYEQYF | TGTGCCAGTAGTATAGCTACAGGGGCCTACGAGCAGTACTTC